The clone carrying this T cell receptor (beta chain) was counted only a few times. V gave up 5 bases and J gave up 3 bases; unmatched junction bases: 12. CDR3 length: 16 residues. Germline V CDR1 and CDR2: SEHNR, FQNEAQ (reference sequence). The entry originates in a study of blood T cells in healthy people across ages. The authors ran a second PCR of about 6 to 11 cycles using a sample-barcoded 5' primer and a J-beta primer mix. MiXCR was run by TCRdb on the 5' RACE reads, yielding one entry per CDR3 protein. Of fewer than 2 million distinct CDR3 sequences listed, roughly two fifths were seen once; the top ten hold more than 20%.

This chain joins TRBV7-9 and TRBJ2-7; 8 bases map to TRBD2. The sample was blood. This clonotype originated in a human donor in good health. The CDR3 sequence: CASSPPGSGTFYEQYF. The CDR3 nucleotides read TGTGCCAGCAGCCCGCCGGGTAGCGGGACCTTCTACGAGCAGTACTTC.